One sample yielded the 9 T cell receptor beta chains listed below, sequenced in a study of CD8 T cells in Susac syndrome (dated by TCRdb to between 2018 and 2020). Libraries were built with the immunoSEQ multiplex PCR assay. RNA was extracted using the RNeasy kit, and about 0.5 to 1 ug of the RNA was reverse transcribed with random hexamers. The raw public data were reprocessed by TCRdb itself: fastp quality trimming at Q25, MiXCR clonotype calling, in-frame beta chains only. Records with the same CDR3 protein are collapsed into one entry carrying the most frequent genes and DNA. The sample table contains 120,000 to 150,000 distinct CDR3 sequences; only one count was recorded for around 94% of them. Jointly, the top ten make up approximately 0.25% of the sample. Sample: CD8+ T cells from PBMCs. These receptor sequences come from a human donor in good health.

The chain employs TRBV14 and TRBJ2-1; the D gene could be TRBD1 or TRBD2 (5 bases each). CDR3 length: 14 amino acids. Trimming left V 1 base short and J 10 bases short, with 14 bases between. Per the germline V gene, CDR1 is SGHDN and CDR2 is FVKESK. The CDR3 spells CASSQVGRGREQFF. In DNA, the CDR3 is TGTGCCAGCAGCCAAGTGGGTAGGGGACGGGAGCAGTTCTTC.

This chain uses TRBV27 with TRBJ2-7; D gene ambiguous. This CDR3 region has 15 residues. Germline CDR1 MNHEY, CDR2 SMNVEV (reference sequence). Deletions cut 3 bases from V and 0 bases from J, with 12 bases between. CDR3 sequence: CASSFHYPSSYEQYF. The CDR3 coding sequence is TGTGCCAGCAGTTTCCACTACCCTAGCTCCTACGAGCAGTACTTC.

The rearrangement links TRBV6-5 to TRBJ1-1, with D possibly TRBD1 on 6 matching bases. V was pared by 7 bases and J by 4 bases, with 16 bases between. Germline assignment: CDR1 MNHEY and CDR2 SVGAGI. The CDR3 has 14 residues. The CDR3 nucleotides are TGTGCCAGCAACCAAAACAGGGAGTTCACTGAAGCTTTCTTT. Protein sequence: CASNQNREFTEAFF.

The genes are TRBV19 and TRBJ2-3; D unclear. Germline CDR1 LNHDA, CDR2 SQIVND (reference sequence). The CDR3 loop spans 11 amino acids. V was shortened by 3 bases and J by 5 bases, with 3 bases between the two germline ends. CDR3 bases: TGTGCCAGTAGTATTGGAGATACGCAGTATTTT. Its translation is CASSIGDTQYF.

The chain uses TRBV20-1 and TRBJ2-5, with D perhaps TRBD2 (6 bases). The CDR3 consists of 13 residues. The germline CDR1 and CDR2 sequences are DFQATT and SNEGSKA (reference sequence). Between the trimmed V and J ends, which lost 3 bases and 1 base, there was a span of 9 bases. CDR3 protein: CSARRGGQETQYF. The CDR3 region has the DNA TGCAGTGCTAGGAGGGGAGGCCAAGAGACCCAGTACTTC.

V and J are TRBV30 and TRBJ2-1, with 10 bases matching TRBD2. Germline V gene data show CDR1 as GTSNPN and CDR2 as SVGIG (reference sequence). The CDR3 has 15 residues. Trimming took 0 bases from V and 4 from J; bases not matched to a gene: 3. The CDR3 spells CAWSVLAGTYNEQFF. CDR3 DNA: TGTGCCTGGAGTGTACTAGCGGGAACGTACAATGAGCAGTTCTTC.

The rearrangement joins TRBV5-6 to TRBJ1-5; D might be TRBD1 (5 bases). Germline values: CDR1 SGHDT, CDR2 YYEEEE. The CDR3 contains 13 residues. Trimming took 4 bases from V and 7 from J, leaving 12 bases between them. The CDR3 here is CASSGGVRQPQHF. The CDR3 DNA sequence: TGTGCCAGCAGCGGGGGAGTAAGGCAGCCCCAGCATTTT.

The V call is TRBV9, the J call TRBJ2-5, with 9 positions matching TRBD1. Trimming removed 4 bases from V and 3 bases from J; junction bases left unmatched: 4. The CDR3 runs 14 residues. Germline-derived CDR1 and CDR2 are SGDLS and YYNGEE. CDR3 in amino acids: CASSLRTGEETQYF. CDR3 DNA sequence: TGTGCCAGCAGCCTAAGGACAGGGGAAGAGACCCAGTACTTC. Filled out from reference TRBV9 and TRBJ2-5, the complete variable domain reads DSGVTQTPKHLITATGQRVTLRCSPRSGDLSVYWYQQSLDQGLQFLIQYYNGEERAKGNILERFSAQQFPDLHSELNLSSLELGDSALYFCASSLRTGEETQYFGPGTRLLVL.

The chain couples TRBV3-1 to TRBJ2-5; no firm D call. CDR3 length: 14 amino acids. Germline loops: CDR1 LGHDT, CDR2 YNNKEL (reference sequence). The ends were cut back, 7 bases at V and 4 bases at J, with 16 bases in the middle. The CDR3 DNA reads as TGTGCCAGCACCCCGGCTCATGATCGAGAGACCCAGTACTTC. Residues: CASTPAHDRETQYF.